These 18 T cell receptor beta chains were all obtained from the same sample, sequenced in a study of blood T cell repertoires in COVID-19. Data came from immunoSEQ multiplex PCR; TCRdb stores just in-frame clones and leaves some out. The repertoire holds fewer than 350,000 clones, with about 88% as singletons. The specimen was PBMCs or T cells enriched from blood (not recorded which). These receptors came from a woman aged 40 to 50 who had recovered from COVID-19.

V and J are TRBV7-9 and TRBJ2-5; TRBD2 agrees at 13 bases. This CDR3 is 17 amino acids long. Germline V lookup: CDR1 SEHNR, CDR2 FQNEAQ (reference sequence). Trimming took 4 bases from V and 4 from J; bases not matched to a gene: 9. The CDR3 protein is CASSWTGLAGERETQYF. CDR3 bases: TGTGCCAGCAGCTGGACCGGACTAGCGGGAGAAAGAGAGACCCAGTACTTC.

The V gene is TRBV10-3, the J gene TRBJ2-3; 12 bases line up with TRBD1. The length of the CDR3 is 18 residues. CDR1 and CDR2 from the germline V gene are ENHRY and SYGVKD. The trim removed 2 bases at V and 6 bases at J, leaving 12 bases unmatched. CDR3 loop: CAISERFPGQGAWDTQYF. CDR3 coding DNA: TGTGCCATCAGTGAGCGCTTCCCGGGACAGGGGGCGTGGGATACGCAGTATTTT.

The V call is TRBV19, the J call TRBJ1-6, with TRBD1 identical over 8 bases. The germline V gene has CDR1 LNHDA and CDR2 SQIVND (reference sequence). The junction had 4 bases not matched to a gene; V was cut back by 5 bases and J by 7 bases. The CDR3 has 14 amino acids. The CDR3 loop is CASSPGQENSPLHF. CDR3 DNA sequence: TGTGCCAGTAGTCCGGGACAGGAGAATTCACCCCTCCACTTT.

CDR3: CASSLKLGLAGNNEQFF. CDR3 in DNA: TGTGCCAGCAGCTTAAAGCTTGGACTAGCGGGGAACAATGAGCAGTTCTTC. The rearrangement joins TRBV7-9 to TRBJ2-1; 12 nucleotides line up with TRBD2. V shed 2 bases, J shed 5 bases, and the junction held 7 bases outside the gene matches. The CDR3 loop spans 17 amino acids. Germline CDR1 and CDR2: SEHNR and FQNEAQ (reference sequence).

The chain has TRBV4-1 and TRBJ2-7, with no clear D. Germline V lookup: CDR1 MGHRA, CDR2 YSYEKL. With 0 bases removed from V and 4 bases from J, the gap between germline ends came to 10 bases. The CDR3 runs 14 residues. The CDR3 region has the DNA TGCGCCAGCAGCCAAGAAGAAAGCAGGTACGAGCAGTACTTC. It translates to CASSQEESRYEQYF.

The rearrangement uses TRBV7-9 and TRBJ1-5, with D possibly being TRBD1 (6 bases). CDR1 and CDR2 from the germline V gene are SEHNR and FQNEAQ (reference sequence). The ends were cut back, 5 bases at V and 3 bases at J, with 11 bases in the middle. CDR3 size: 14 residues. The CDR3 region has the DNA TGTGCCAGCAGCATCGGGACACCCAATCAGCCCCAGCATTTT. Protein sequence: CASSIGTPNQPQHF.

This clone showed up many times. The identical CDR3 is also encoded by other nucleotide sequences in the sample. The CDR3 nucleotides are TGTGCCAGCAGCCTCGGTTCTGGGGCCAACGTCCTGACTTTC. It codes for CASSLGSGANVLTF. The chain combines TRBV7-2 with TRBJ2-6; no definite D call. This CDR3 is built from 14 residues. Germline CDR1 reads SGHTA; CDR2 reads FQGNSA. The ends were cut back, 5 bases at V and 1 base at J, with 6 bases in the middle.

The chain has TRBV29-1 and TRBJ1-2; TRBD1 might be the D (6 bases). Deletions cut 3 bases from V and 6 bases from J, with 11 bases between. Germline CDR1 and CDR2: SQVTM and ANQGSEA. The CDR3 contains 12 residues. The CDR3 spells CSVDRGANGYTF. CDR3 coding DNA: TGCAGCGTTGATCGGGGGGCGAATGGCTACACCTTC.

The V call is TRBV6-5, the J call TRBJ1-2; D is unclear. Deletions cut 0 bases from V and 0 bases from J, with 8 bases between. The CDR3 sequence is 15 residues long. The germline gives CDR1 MNHEY, CDR2 SVGAGI. The CDR3, as DNA: TGTGCCAGCAGTTACTCCAGTCCCTCTAACTATGGCTACACCTTC. This gives the protein CASSYSSPSNYGYTF.

The rearrangement links TRBV7-2 to TRBJ2-5; 11 positions agree with TRBD2. The ends lost 11 bases at V and 2 bases at J; junction bases unmatched: 4. The CDR3 is 13 residues long. Germline CDR1 reads SGHTA; CDR2 reads FQGNSA. The CDR3 region is CAGRLAGQETQYF. Here the CDR3 DNA reads TGTGCCGGCCGACTAGCGGGGCAAGAGACCCAGTACTTC.

The genes are TRBV18 and TRBJ2-2; 7 nucleotides agree with TRBD2. The CDR3 is 16 residues long. J lost 1 base, V lost 6 bases, and 8 bases had no gene match. Germline lookup yields CDR1 KGHSH and CDR2 LQKENI. The CDR3 nucleotides are TGTGCCAGCTCCCAGTCGGCTAGCGGGAACACCGGGGAGCTGTTTTTT. Translation: CASSQSASGNTGELFF.

The J gene is TRBJ2-5, the V gene TRBV5-1; no reliable D call. The germline V gene has CDR1 SGHRS and CDR2 YFSETQ. Between the trimmed V and J ends, which lost 0 bases and 5 bases, there was a span of 8 bases. The CDR3 runs to 13 residues. CDR3 nucleotide sequence: TGCGCCAGCAGCTTGGCCGGGTACGAGACCCAGTACTTC. Translating it yields CASSLAGYETQYF.

The gene calls are TRBV7-8 and TRBJ2-7, with TRBD1 matching 7 bases. Per the germline V gene, CDR1 is SGHVS and CDR2 is FQNEAQ. This CDR3 spans 16 amino acids. J gave up 3 bases and V 4 bases, and 12 bases lay outside the gene matches. The CDR3 spells CASSSSRGQSYYEQYF. The CDR3 DNA is TGTGCCAGCAGCTCATCTCGGGGACAGAGCTACTACGAGCAGTACTTC.

The CDR3 nucleotides read TGTGCCAGTTCCCCCAGGAACGAGCAGTACTTC. The encoded protein is CASSPRNEQYF. The chain recombines TRBV2 with TRBJ2-7; D remains ambiguous. The CDR3 is made up of 11 amino acids. In germline, CDR1 is SNHLY, CDR2 FYNNEI. V lost 9 bases and J 5 bases, leaving 11 bases between the germline ends.

The rearrangement joins TRBV7-2 to TRBJ2-7; D may be TRBD2 (5 bases). Trimming took 5 bases from V and 5 from J, leaving 10 bases between them. The CDR3 runs 12 residues. Germline V gene lookup returns CDR1 SGHTA and CDR2 FQGNSA. The CDR3 sequence is CASSPYGDEQYF. In DNA, the CDR3 is TGTGCCAGCAGCCCATACGGGGACGAGCAGTACTTC.

The gene calls are TRBV28 and TRBJ1-6; D possibly corresponds to TRBD1 (5 bases). The germline CDR1 and CDR2 sequences are MDHEN and SYDVKM. The CDR3 sequence is 15 residues long. The ends were cut back, 7 bases at V and 5 bases at J, with 15 bases in the middle. CDR3 nucleotide sequence: TGTGCCAGCACCCCCACCCGGGGGAATAATTCACCCCTCCACTTT. Amino acid sequence: CASTPTRGNNSPLHF. The full variable domain, rest sourced from reference TRBV28 and TRBJ1-6, is DVKVTQSSRYLVKRTGEKVFLECVQDMDHENMFWYRQDPGLGLRLIYFSYDVKMKEKGDIPEGYSVSREKKERFSLILESASTNQTSMYLCASTPTRGNNSPLHFGNGTRLTVT.

J is TRBJ2-2 and V is TRBV9; 10 bases map to TRBD2. With V trimmed by 4 bases and J by 6 bases, 6 bases remained unmatched. Germline V gene sequence: CDR1 SGDLS, CDR2 YYNGEE. The CDR3 length is 15 residues. Here the CDR3 DNA reads TGTGCCAGCAGCTTCAGCGGGGGGGCCCCCGGGGAGCTGTTTTTT. Translating gives CASSFSGGAPGELFF.

This clone was seen only a few times. The chain is built from TRBV20-1 and TRBJ2-7, with D possibly being TRBD2 (5 bases). The CDR3 covers 12 residues. V shed 3 bases and J shed 5 bases, with 11 bases lying between them. Germline values: CDR1 DFQATT, CDR2 SNEGSKA (reference sequence). This CDR3 is CSASTSIHEQYF. The CDR3 DNA sequence: TGCAGTGCTAGTACTAGTATCCACGAGCAGTACTTC.